Sequencing of this T cell receptor beta chain was carried out in a study of blood T cell repertoires in COVID-19. Across the study: Samples of COVID-19 (acute and convalescent) were obtained from the United States, Italy and Spain.

Per the original methods: Amplifying reference gene primers gave estimates of nucleated cell counts. Some clones are missing from TCRdb's copy, which holds only in-frame ones; the method was immunoSEQ multiplex PCR. V, J and clone size are those of that table, while D and trimming were read from the DNA. This sample has 250,000 to 300,000 clones; more than 85% occur once, and the top ten carry roughly 4.9%. Germline V gives CDR1 SGHAT, CDR2 FQNNGV. The CDR3 has 13 amino acids. V lost 5 bases to trimming and J lost 14 bases; unmatched junction nucleotides: 9. Followed over time, Seattle patients had been enrolled while infection was active.

The genes are TRBV11-2 and TRBJ1-6, with 7 bases that match TRBD1. This clonotype was obtained from a woman aged 60-75 years with COVID-19, enrolled during active disease. The sequenced sample was peripheral blood. CDR3 nucleotides: TGTGCCAGCAGCCGAACTTCCAGGGGGACCCTCCACTTT. Translating it yields CASSRTSRGTLHF.